This T cell receptor (beta chain) originates from a study of shared clonotypes between healthy human individuals. General study points: What naive subsets generally showed was a larger estimated richness than memory subsets showed. Deeper or shallower sequencing was expected to change how clonotypes are shared among donors.

Sequencing was performed with immunoSEQ multiplex PCR; in TCRdb, only in-frame clones are kept and a portion is missing. The sample includes roughly 2.2 million clones, 85% to 95% of them seen just once. Of note for this clone: What it binds is unknown.

Germline V gives CDR1 GTSNPN, CDR2 SVGIG (reference sequence). The CDR3 extends over 17 amino acids. V lost 0 bases to trimming and J lost 0 bases, with 18 bases between them. Sequencing input: naive CD4+ T cells from PBMCs. The subset was: CD45RA+ positively selected. V and J are TRBV30 and TRBJ2-7; D remains unclear. This receptor was identified in a young man in good health. Some clones in this sample may be carry-over from other donors' samples. The DNA for the CDR3 is TGTGCCTGGAGTGTAAAATGGCCAGACCCCAGCTCCTACGAGCAGTACTTC. Its protein product is CAWSVKWPDPSSYEQYF.